The text below deals with one TCR beta chain. The data originate from a study of CD8+ T cells in alopecia areata. V lost 0 bases, J lost 1 base, and 13 bases lay in between. Germline assignment: CDR1 MGHRA and CDR2 YSYEKL. The CDR3 length is 16 residues. Sequencing templates came from extracted RNA that was reverse transcribed into cDNA. Libraries were prepared by immunoSEQ multiplex PCR; TCRdb keeps only in-frame clonotypes and omits some of them. The sample comprises under 70,000 clones, around 96% of which are singletons, and around 24% rests with the top ten. V gene TRBV4-1 combines with J gene TRBJ2-7; D may be TRBD2 (6 bases). The clonotype comes from a human donor with alopecia areata. The sample here was CD8+ T cells sorted from blood, taken at week 0. CDR3 amino acids: CASSQDRGRGSYEQYF. CDR3 DNA sequence: TGCGCCAGCAGCCAAGATCGGGGACGGGGGTCCTACGAGCAGTACTTC.